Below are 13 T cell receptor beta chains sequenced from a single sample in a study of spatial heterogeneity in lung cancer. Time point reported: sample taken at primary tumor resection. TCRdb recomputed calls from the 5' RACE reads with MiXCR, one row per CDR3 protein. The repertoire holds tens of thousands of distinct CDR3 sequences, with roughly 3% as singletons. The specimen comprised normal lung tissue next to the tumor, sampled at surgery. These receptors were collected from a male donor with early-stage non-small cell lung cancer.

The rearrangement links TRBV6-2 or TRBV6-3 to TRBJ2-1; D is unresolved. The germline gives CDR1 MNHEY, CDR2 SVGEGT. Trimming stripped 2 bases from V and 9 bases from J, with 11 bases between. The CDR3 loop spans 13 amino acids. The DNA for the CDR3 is TGTGCCAGCAGTTACAATGCTTTCGGTGAGCAGTTCTTC. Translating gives CASSYNAFGEQFF.

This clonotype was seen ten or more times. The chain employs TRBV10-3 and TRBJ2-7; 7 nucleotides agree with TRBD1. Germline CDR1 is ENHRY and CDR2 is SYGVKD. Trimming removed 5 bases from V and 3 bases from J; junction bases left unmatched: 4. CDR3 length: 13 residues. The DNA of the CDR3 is TGTGCCATCAGTAGGGACAGCAGCTACGAGCAGTACTTC. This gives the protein CAISRDSSYEQYF.

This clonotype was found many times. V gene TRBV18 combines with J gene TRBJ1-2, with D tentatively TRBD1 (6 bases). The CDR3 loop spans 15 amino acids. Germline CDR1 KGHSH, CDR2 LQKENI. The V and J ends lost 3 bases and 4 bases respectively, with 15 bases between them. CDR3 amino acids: CASSPLQGSGYGYTF. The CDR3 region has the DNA TGTGCCAGCTCACCCCTACAGGGCTCCGGCTATGGCTACACCTTC.

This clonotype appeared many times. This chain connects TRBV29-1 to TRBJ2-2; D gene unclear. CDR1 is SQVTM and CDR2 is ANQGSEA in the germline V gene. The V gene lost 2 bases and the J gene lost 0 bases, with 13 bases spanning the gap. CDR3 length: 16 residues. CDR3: CSVELDREANTGELFF. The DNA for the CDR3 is TGCAGCGTTGAATTGGACCGTGAAGCGAACACCGGGGAGCTGTTTTTT.

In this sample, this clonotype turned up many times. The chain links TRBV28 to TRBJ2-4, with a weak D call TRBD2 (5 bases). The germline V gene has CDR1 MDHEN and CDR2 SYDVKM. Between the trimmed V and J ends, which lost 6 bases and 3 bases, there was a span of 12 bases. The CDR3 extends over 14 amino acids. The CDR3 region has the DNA TGTGCCAGCAGCCCTATGGCGGGCAAAAACATTCAGTACTTC. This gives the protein CASSPMAGKNIQYF.

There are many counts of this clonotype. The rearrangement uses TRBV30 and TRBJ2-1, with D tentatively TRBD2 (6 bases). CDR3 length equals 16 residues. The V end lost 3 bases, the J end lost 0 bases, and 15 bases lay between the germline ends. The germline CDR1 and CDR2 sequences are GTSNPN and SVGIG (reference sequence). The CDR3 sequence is CAWRSPSGGSYNEQFF. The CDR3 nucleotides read TGTGCCTGGAGATCCCCCTCCGGGGGCTCCTACAATGAGCAGTTCTTC.

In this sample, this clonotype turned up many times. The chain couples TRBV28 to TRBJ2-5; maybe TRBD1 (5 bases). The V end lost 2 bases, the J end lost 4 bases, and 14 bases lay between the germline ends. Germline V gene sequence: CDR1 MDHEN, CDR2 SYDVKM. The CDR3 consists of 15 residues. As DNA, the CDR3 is TGTGCCAGCAGTTTAGAAATCAGGGTTGCAGAGACCCAGTACTTC. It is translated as CASSLEIRVAETQYF. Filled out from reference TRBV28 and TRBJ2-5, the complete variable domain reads DVKVTQSSRYLVKRTGEKVFLECVQDMDHENMFWYRQDPGLGLRLIYFSYDVKMKEKGDIPEGYSVSREKKERFSLILESASTNQTSMYLCASSLEIRVAETQYFGPGTRLLVL.

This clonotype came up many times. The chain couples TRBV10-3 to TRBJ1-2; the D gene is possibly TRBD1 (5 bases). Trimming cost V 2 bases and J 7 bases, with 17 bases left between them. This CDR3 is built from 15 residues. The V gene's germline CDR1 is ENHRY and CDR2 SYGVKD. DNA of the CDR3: TGTGCCATCAGTGAGATAAGTGGCAGGGTGAGTGGCTACACCTTC. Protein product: CAISEISGRVSGYTF.

CDR3 in amino acids: CSARDRASGSPDTQYF. In DNA, the CDR3 is TGCAGTGCTAGAGATCGGGCTAGCGGGAGCCCAGATACGCAGTATTTT. The chain uses TRBV20-1 and TRBJ2-3; 10 bases fit TRBD2. Germline-derived CDR1 and CDR2 are DFQATT and SNEGSKA (reference sequence). The length of the CDR3 is 16 residues. V was clipped by 0 bases and J by 4 bases; unmatched bases: 7.

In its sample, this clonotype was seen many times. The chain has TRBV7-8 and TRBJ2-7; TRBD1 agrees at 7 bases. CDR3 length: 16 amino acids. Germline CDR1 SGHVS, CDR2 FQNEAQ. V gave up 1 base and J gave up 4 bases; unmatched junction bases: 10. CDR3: CASSLGRSQGDYEQYF. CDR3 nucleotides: TGTGCCAGCAGCTTAGGGAGGTCGCAGGGGGATTACGAGCAGTACTTC.

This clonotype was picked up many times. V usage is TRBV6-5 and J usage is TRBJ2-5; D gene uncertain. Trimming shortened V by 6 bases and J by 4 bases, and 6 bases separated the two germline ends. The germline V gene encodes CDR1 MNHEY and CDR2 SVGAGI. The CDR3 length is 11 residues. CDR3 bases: TGTGCCAGCAGCCCCGGAGAGACCCAGTACTTC. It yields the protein CASSPGETQYF.

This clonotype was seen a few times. CDR3 sequence reads: CASSFRPQPGTADTQYF. The CDR3 region has the DNA TGTGCCAGCAGTTTTCGGCCGCAGCCTGGTACCGCAGATACGCAGTATTTT. J is TRBJ2-3 and V is TRBV27; D is uncertain. This CDR3 contains 17 residues. V was shortened by 3 bases and J by 4 bases, with 20 bases between the two germline ends. Looked up from germline, CDR1 is MNHEY and CDR2 is SMNVEV (reference sequence).

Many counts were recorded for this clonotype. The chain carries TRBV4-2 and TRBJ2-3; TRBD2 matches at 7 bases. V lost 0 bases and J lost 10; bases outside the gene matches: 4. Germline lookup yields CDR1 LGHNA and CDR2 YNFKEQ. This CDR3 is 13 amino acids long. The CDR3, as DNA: TGTGCCAGCAGCCAAGATCTTGCGGGGGCGCAGTATTTT. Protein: CASSQDLAGAQYF.